Listed below are T cell receptor beta chains from one sample, sequenced in a study of T cells in Graves' hyperthyroidism and ophthalmopathy. One entry per CDR3 protein results from TCRdb running MiXCR on the multiplex PCR reads. The data hold 550,000 to 700,000 distinct CDR3 sequences, with roughly 15% observed a single time. Input material: blood. These receptor sequences come from a woman between 35 and 50 years old with Graves' ophthalmopathy. The CDR3 runs from the conserved cysteine through the conserved F or W. Fields, in order: J gene, V gene, clone size, D gene, CDR3 DNA, CDR3 protein. The D gene is left open where the match is weak. The size field is filled for only some rows; it gives once, few, many or a size class.

j_call: TRBJ1-1; v_call: TRBV20-1; clone_size: many; d_call: NA; cdr3_nt: TGCAGTGCCACATGGCGGACTGAAGCTTTCTTT; cdr3_aa: CSATWRTEAFF
j_call: TRBJ2-6; v_call: TRBV28; clone_size: many; d_call: NA; cdr3_nt: TGTGCCAGCAGTACCGGGACGGTCTCTGGGGCCAACGTCCTGACTTTC; cdr3_aa: CASSTGTVSGANVLTF
j_call: TRBJ2-6; v_call: TRBV5-1; clone_size: many; d_call: TRBD1; cdr3_nt: TGCGCCAGCACGATGGGACAGGCTGGGGCCAACGTCCTGACTTTC; cdr3_aa: CASTMGQAGANVLTF
j_call: TRBJ2-2; v_call: TRBV12-3/TRBV12-4; clone_size: many; d_call: TRBD2; cdr3_nt: TGTGCCAGCAGTTCCGGACTAGCTAACACCGGGGAGCTGTTTTTT; cdr3_aa: CASSSGLANTGELFF
j_call: TRBJ2-5; v_call: TRBV30; clone_size: many; d_call: NA; cdr3_nt: TGTGCCTGGAGTCCTCTCCTCGCGGAGACCCAGTACTTC; cdr3_aa: CAWSPLLAETQYF
j_call: TRBJ2-2; v_call: TRBV7-7; clone_size: NA; d_call: TRBD2; cdr3_nt: TGTGCTAGCAGCTTATCACTAGCGGGCACCGGGGAGCTGTTTTTT; cdr3_aa: CASSLSLAGTGELFF
j_call: TRBJ2-5; v_call: TRBV28; clone_size: few; d_call: TRBD1; cdr3_nt: TGTGCCAGCAGTTTCGGAGACAGGGAAGAGACCCAGTACTTC; cdr3_aa: CASSFGDREETQYF
j_call: TRBJ1-2; v_call: TRBV29-1; clone_size: few; d_call: NA; cdr3_nt: TGCAGCGTTGAAGATAACAGTAGCTATGGCTACACCTTC; cdr3_aa: CSVEDNSSYGYTF
j_call: TRBJ2-5; v_call: TRBV28; clone_size: NA; d_call: NA; cdr3_nt: TGTGCCAGCAGCAGACCCCCTAGGGAGGAGACCCAGTACTTC; cdr3_aa: CASSRPPREETQYF
j_call: TRBJ2-7; v_call: TRBV24-1; clone_size: many; d_call: NA; cdr3_nt: TGTGCCACCAGTGGTGGGACTTACTCCTACGAGCAGTACTTC; cdr3_aa: CATSGGTYSYEQYF
j_call: TRBJ2-5; v_call: TRBV7-9; clone_size: many; d_call: NA; cdr3_nt: TGTGCCAGCGGGCCAGGGGTAGGCGAAGAGACCCAGTACTTC; cdr3_aa: CASGPGVGEETQYF
j_call: TRBJ2-5; v_call: TRBV6-2/TRBV6-3; clone_size: NA; d_call: TRBD2; cdr3_nt: TGTGCCAGCAGAGCAGCGGGAGGTGGAGAGACCCAGTACTTC; cdr3_aa: CASRAAGGGETQYF
j_call: TRBJ1-1; v_call: TRBV12-3/TRBV12-4; clone_size: NA; d_call: TRBD1; cdr3_nt: TGTGCCAGCAGTTCGGAAAGGGGGCGAAGGAACACTGAAGCTTTCTTT; cdr3_aa: CASSSERGRRNTEAFF
j_call: TRBJ1-2; v_call: TRBV29-1; clone_size: many; d_call: NA; cdr3_nt: TGCAGCGTTGAAGCGATCGGACAGTTGTACTATGGCTACACCTTC; cdr3_aa: CSVEAIGQLYYGYTF
j_call: TRBJ2-5; v_call: TRBV9; clone_size: many; d_call: NA; cdr3_nt: TGTGCCAGCAGCGTAGAGGGGGGTGGGGGCGAGACCCAGTACTTC; cdr3_aa: CASSVEGGGGETQYF
j_call: TRBJ1-1; v_call: TRBV19; clone_size: many; d_call: NA; cdr3_nt: TGTGCCAGTTCGCAACAGGGAATGAACACTGAAGCTTTCTTT; cdr3_aa: CASSQQGMNTEAFF
j_call: TRBJ1-1; v_call: TRBV6-5; clone_size: many; d_call: NA; cdr3_nt: TGTGCCAGCAGTTCTAAGGGGACGTTGACTGAAGCTTTCTTT; cdr3_aa: CASSSKGTLTEAFF
j_call: TRBJ2-7; v_call: TRBV6-1; clone_size: many; d_call: NA; cdr3_nt: TGTGCCAGCAGTGAGGGACTGCAAACCTACGAGCAGTACTTC; cdr3_aa: CASSEGLQTYEQYF
j_call: TRBJ1-1; v_call: TRBV12-3/TRBV12-4; clone_size: many; d_call: NA; cdr3_nt: TGTGCCAGCAGCGTGCTCACTGAAGCTTTCTTT; cdr3_aa: CASSVLTEAFF
j_call: TRBJ2-5; v_call: TRBV29-1; clone_size: many; d_call: TRBD2; cdr3_nt: TGCAGCGTTACAGGACTAGCTGAGACCCAGTACTTC; cdr3_aa: CSVTGLAETQYF
j_call: TRBJ1-5; v_call: TRBV19; clone_size: few; d_call: NA; cdr3_nt: TGTGCCAGTAGTCCAAACCTTATGCCCCAGCATTTT; cdr3_aa: CASSPNLMPQHF
j_call: TRBJ2-6; v_call: TRBV19; clone_size: NA; d_call: NA; cdr3_nt: TGTGCCAGTAGTCAATTGGGGCTTTCTGGGGCCAACGTCCTGACTTTC; cdr3_aa: CASSQLGLSGANVLTF
j_call: TRBJ2-5; v_call: TRBV19; clone_size: NA; d_call: NA; cdr3_nt: TGTGCCAGTAGCCTCCGACAGGGAGGTGGGGAGACCCAGTACTTC; cdr3_aa: CASSLRQGGGETQYF
j_call: TRBJ2-7; v_call: TRBV11-2; clone_size: NA; d_call: NA; cdr3_nt: TGTGCCAGCAGCATTAGCGGCTTGCTCGAGCAGTACTTC; cdr3_aa: CASSISGLLEQYF
j_call: TRBJ1-5; v_call: TRBV6-1; clone_size: many; d_call: NA; cdr3_nt: TGTGCCAGCAGTGAATCGGGGCACCCAAGGGGCAATCAGCCCCAGCATTTT; cdr3_aa: CASSESGHPRGNQPQHF
j_call: TRBJ1-1; v_call: TRBV11-2; clone_size: many; d_call: TRBD1; cdr3_nt: TGTGCCAGCAGCTTAGATACCGGGACAGGAGACACTGAAGCTTTCTTT; cdr3_aa: CASSLDTGTGDTEAFF
j_call: TRBJ1-1; v_call: TRBV6-2/TRBV6-3; clone_size: many; d_call: NA; cdr3_nt: TGTGCCAGCAGTTACTCTGAGAAGGGGGGCACTGAAGCTTTCTTT; cdr3_aa: CASSYSEKGGTEAFF
j_call: TRBJ1-2; v_call: TRBV7-9; clone_size: many; d_call: NA; cdr3_nt: TGTGCCAGCAGCTTGGGGGAAGGGCATGGCTACACCTTC; cdr3_aa: CASSLGEGHGYTF
j_call: TRBJ2-7; v_call: TRBV27; clone_size: many; d_call: NA; cdr3_nt: TGTGCCAGCGTAGACTACGAGCAGTACTTC; cdr3_aa: CASVDYEQYF
j_call: TRBJ1-3; v_call: TRBV28; clone_size: many; d_call: NA; cdr3_nt: TGTGCCAGCAGTTCAGCGGTTAACACCATATATTTT; cdr3_aa: CASSSAVNTIYF
j_call: TRBJ1-5; v_call: TRBV30; clone_size: many; d_call: NA; cdr3_nt: TGTGCCTGGACCCGGGACTCGTTCTGCCAGCCCCAGCATTTT; cdr3_aa: CAWTRDSFCQPQHF
j_call: TRBJ1-2; v_call: TRBV6-1; clone_size: few; d_call: NA; cdr3_nt: TGTGCCAGCAGTGAACAGCTCAACTATGGCTACACCTTC; cdr3_aa: CASSEQLNYGYTF
j_call: TRBJ1-6; v_call: TRBV4-2; clone_size: NA; d_call: NA; cdr3_nt: TGTGCCAGCAGCCAACAAGCGCCGAGACAGAATTCTAATTCACCCCTCCACTTT; cdr3_aa: CASSQQAPRQNSNSPLHF
j_call: TRBJ2-5; v_call: TRBV7-8; clone_size: NA; d_call: TRBD2; cdr3_nt: TGTGCCAGCAGCTTAAAAGGACTAGCGGGATCCGAGACCCAGTACTTC; cdr3_aa: CASSLKGLAGSETQYF
j_call: TRBJ1-1; v_call: TRBV27; clone_size: many; d_call: NA; cdr3_nt: TGTGCCAGCAGTGATGGGAGGGGTGAAGCTTTCTTT; cdr3_aa: CASSDGRGEAFF
j_call: TRBJ2-3; v_call: TRBV3-1; clone_size: few; d_call: NA; cdr3_nt: TGTGCCAGCAGCCACCCTATGGGACGTCGGTGGGGAGCGGATACGCAGTATTTT; cdr3_aa: CASSHPMGRRWGADTQYF
j_call: TRBJ1-5; v_call: TRBV12-5; clone_size: few; d_call: NA; cdr3_nt: TGTGCTAGTGGTTTGGTAGAAGCGGTTGGGGGCAATCAGCCCCAGCATTTT; cdr3_aa: CASGLVEAVGGNQPQHF
j_call: TRBJ1-1; v_call: TRBV6-1; clone_size: many; d_call: NA; cdr3_nt: TGTGCCAGCGGAAGTGGTACTGAAGCTTTCTTT; cdr3_aa: CASGSGTEAFF
j_call: TRBJ1-2; v_call: TRBV5-1; clone_size: few; d_call: NA; cdr3_nt: TGCGCCAGCAGCTATGGAGGGACCGCTATTTATGGCTACACCTTC; cdr3_aa: CASSYGGTAIYGYTF
j_call: TRBJ1-2; v_call: TRBV28; clone_size: NA; d_call: TRBD1; cdr3_nt: TGTACCAGCCTGCTAGCGACAGGGTATGGCTACACCTTC; cdr3_aa: CTSLLATGYGYTF
j_call: TRBJ2-7; v_call: TRBV28; clone_size: many; d_call: TRBD2; cdr3_nt: TGTGCCAGCACCGTACTAGCGGGAGGGCGCGAGCAGTACTTC; cdr3_aa: CASTVLAGGREQYF
j_call: TRBJ2-2; v_call: TRBV20-1; clone_size: many; d_call: NA; cdr3_nt: TGCAGTGCTAGAAACATCCGGGGGTTATCGAACGCCGGGGAGCTGTTTTTT; cdr3_aa: CSARNIRGLSNAGELFF
j_call: TRBJ1-5; v_call: TRBV11-1; clone_size: NA; d_call: TRBD1; cdr3_nt: TGTGCCAGCAGCTTAGAAACAGGGGGGGGGGATCAGCCCCAGCATTTT; cdr3_aa: CASSLETGGGDQPQHF
j_call: TRBJ1-5; v_call: TRBV5-8; clone_size: NA; d_call: NA; cdr3_nt: TGTGCCAGCAGCTGGGAGACAGGCAATCAGCCCCAGCATTTT; cdr3_aa: CASSWETGNQPQHF